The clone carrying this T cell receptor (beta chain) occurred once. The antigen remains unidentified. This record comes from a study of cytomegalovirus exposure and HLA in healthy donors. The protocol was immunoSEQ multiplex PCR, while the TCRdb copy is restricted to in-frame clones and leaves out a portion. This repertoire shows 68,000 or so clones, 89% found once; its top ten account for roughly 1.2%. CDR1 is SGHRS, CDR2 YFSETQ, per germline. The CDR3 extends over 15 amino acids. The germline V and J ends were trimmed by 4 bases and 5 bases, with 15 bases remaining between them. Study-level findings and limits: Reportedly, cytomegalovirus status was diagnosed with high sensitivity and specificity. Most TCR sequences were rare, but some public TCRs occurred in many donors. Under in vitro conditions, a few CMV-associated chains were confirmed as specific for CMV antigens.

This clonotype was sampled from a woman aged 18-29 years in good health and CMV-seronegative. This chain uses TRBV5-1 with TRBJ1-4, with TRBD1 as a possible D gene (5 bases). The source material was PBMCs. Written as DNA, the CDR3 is TGCGCCAGCAGCCCTTCCGACAGTTTAAATGAAAAACTGTTTTTT. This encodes CASSPSDSLNEKLFF.